These T cell receptor beta chains were read from a single sample in a study of cytomegalovirus exposure and HLA in healthy donors. The data were produced by immunoSEQ multiplex PCR, yet TCRdb's version contains in-frame clones alone and is incomplete. The data hold 250,000 to 300,000 clones, with around 90% observed a single time. Source material: PBMCs. The receptors here all came from a woman between 18 and 30 years old in good health and CMV-seronegative. Each CDR3 is given with its conserved first and last residue. Each record gives: D gene, J gene, V gene, clone size, CDR3 length, CDR3 DNA, CDR3 protein. The D gene is left open where the match is weak. The size of a clone is reported for some rows only, either as once, few or many, or as a class for expanded clones.

NA TRBJ1-2 TRBV6-1 NA 13 TGTGCCAGCGGGGGGGGGACGGACTATGGCTACACCTTC CASGGGTDYGYTF
TRBD2 TRBJ2-5 TRBV5-1 NA 14 TGCGCCAGCAGCTTGTTTAGCGGGGAAGAGACCCAGTACTTC CASSLFSGEETQYF
NA TRBJ1-1 TRBV21-1 NA 15 TGTGCCAGCAGCAAACAGGAGGGAGAGTGCACTGAAGCTTTCTTT CASSKQEGECTEAFF
NA TRBJ1-2 TRBV5-1 NA 16 TGCGCCAGCAGCTTGGCCGCAGGGATGAGTAACTATGGCTACACCTTC CASSLAAGMSNYGYTF
TRBD1 TRBJ2-2 TRBV4-1 NA 15 TGCGCCAGCAGCCACTGGACAGGGCGAACCGGGGAGCTGTTTTTT CASSHWTGRTGELFF
TRBD1 TRBJ1-2 TRBV6-5 NA 14 TGTGCCAGCAGTTACGGGACAGGGTTCTATGGCTACACCTTC CASSYGTGFYGYTF
TRBD1 TRBJ1-2 TRBV11-2 NA 15 TGTGCCAGCAGCTCAGATACAGGGGGAAACTATGGCTACACCTTC CASSSDTGGNYGYTF
NA TRBJ2-1 TRBV27 NA 15 TGTGCCAGCAGTTCCGAGGGTGGCGCCTACAATGAGCAGTTCTTC CASSSEGGAYNEQFF
TRBD2 TRBJ2-5 TRBV6-6 NA 15 TGTGCCAGCAGCTTACGGGCTAGCGGGGGAGAGACCCAGTACTTC CASSLRASGGETQYF
NA TRBJ1-1 TRBV18 NA 15 TGTGCCAGCTCACCACTTCGGGGGGCCGACACTGAAGCTTTCTTT CASSPLRGADTEAFF
NA TRBJ1-4 TRBV4-1 once 16 TGCGCCAGCAGCCTGAGCAGCCAGGCAACTAATGAAAAACTGTTTTTT CASSLSSQATNEKLFF